The rows below give T cell receptor beta chains drawn from one sample of a study of vaccination effects on CD4 cells after COVID-19. Assay used: immunoSEQ multiplex PCR; TCRdb lists only in-frame clones, some missing. The sample carries tens of thousands of clones, about three quarters recorded once. Antigens of these TCRs are unknown. The starting material was CD4+ T cells from PBMCs cultured with HCoV-NL63 spike peptides, obtained after COVID-19 vaccination. These receptor sequences come from a human donor who received a COVID-19 vaccine. Both conserved end residues are part of each CDR3. A D gene is named only where the DNA matches it firmly. Only part of the rows carry a size: once, few, many, or a class if the clone is expanded.

v_call: TRBV5-1
clone_size: .
j_call: TRBJ2-2
d_call: .
cdr3_aa: CASSLDRNTGELFF
cdr3_nt: TGCGCCAGCAGCTTGGACCGGAACACCGGGGAGCTGTTTTTT

v_call: TRBV29-1
clone_size: .
j_call: TRBJ1-4
d_call: TRBD1
cdr3_aa: CSVEYLGQGYEKLFF
cdr3_nt: TGCAGCGTTGAATACTTGGGACAGGGTTACGAAAAACTGTTTTTT

v_call: TRBV18
clone_size: .
j_call: TRBJ1-6
d_call: TRBD1
cdr3_aa: CASSPDRQGIGSNSPLHF
cdr3_nt: TGTGCCAGCTCACCAGATAGACAGGGCATCGGAAGTAATTCACCCCTCCACTTT

v_call: TRBV11-2
clone_size: few
j_call: TRBJ1-4
d_call: TRBD1
cdr3_aa: CASSQGWTGGVKLFF
cdr3_nt: TGTGCCAGCAGCCAAGGCTGGACAGGGGGCGTAAAACTGTTTTTT

v_call: TRBV18
clone_size: .
j_call: TRBJ2-2
d_call: .
cdr3_aa: CASSPQADSGLSGELFF
cdr3_nt: TGTGCCAGCTCACCACAGGCGGACTCCGGGCTCAGCGGGGAGCTGTTTTTT

v_call: TRBV3-1/TRBV3-2
clone_size: .
j_call: TRBJ2-7
d_call: TRBD1
cdr3_aa: CASSQDPGTGGDEQYF
cdr3_nt: TGTGCCAGCAGCCAAGATCCCGGGACAGGGGGCGACGAGCAGTACTTC

v_call: TRBV2
clone_size: .
j_call: TRBJ1-1
d_call: .
cdr3_aa: CASTSVWGTNTEAFF
cdr3_nt: TGTGCCAGCACCTCCGTTTGGGGGACGAACACTGAAGCTTTCTTT

v_call: TRBV29-1
clone_size: .
j_call: TRBJ2-7
d_call: .
cdr3_aa: CSVLQSSYEQYF
cdr3_nt: TGCAGCGTTCTTCAGAGCTCCTACGAGCAGTACTTC

v_call: TRBV6-1
clone_size: .
j_call: TRBJ1-2
d_call: .
cdr3_aa: CASSGPGSGKANYGYTF
cdr3_nt: TGTGCCAGCAGTGGCCCGGGATCTGGGAAAGCTAACTATGGCTACACCTTC

v_call: TRBV7-9
clone_size: .
j_call: TRBJ1-3
d_call: .
cdr3_aa: CASSLDALGNSGNTIYF
cdr3_nt: TGTGCCAGCAGCTTGGATGCCCTCGGGAACTCTGGAAACACCATATATTTT

v_call: TRBV4-2
clone_size: once
j_call: TRBJ1-2
d_call: .
cdr3_aa: CASSPMGAQGTLYGYTF
cdr3_nt: TGTGCCAGCAGCCCCATGGGGGCCCAGGGGACCCTCTATGGCTACACCTTC

v_call: TRBV12-3/TRBV12-4
clone_size: .
j_call: TRBJ2-7
d_call: .
cdr3_aa: CASREDGAYEQYF
cdr3_nt: TGTGCCAGCAGGGAGGACGGAGCCTACGAGCAGTACTTC

v_call: TRBV20-1
clone_size: few
j_call: TRBJ1-2
d_call: .
cdr3_aa: CSATPSGGYTF
cdr3_nt: TGCAGTGCTACCCCCAGTGGTGGCTACACCTTC

v_call: TRBV30
clone_size: .
j_call: TRBJ1-5
d_call: TRBD1
cdr3_aa: CAWSTGSFNQPQHF
cdr3_nt: TGTGCCTGGTCGACAGGGAGTTTCAATCAGCCCCAGCATTTT

v_call: TRBV24-1
clone_size: .
j_call: TRBJ2-5
d_call: .
cdr3_aa: CATSDRAVQETQYF
cdr3_nt: TGTGCCACCAGTGACCGAGCGGTCCAAGAGACCCAGTACTTC

v_call: TRBV2
clone_size: .
j_call: TRBJ2-2
d_call: TRBD1
cdr3_aa: CASLRDRNTGELFF
cdr3_nt: TGTGCCAGCCTTAGGGACAGAAACACCGGGGAGCTGTTTTTT

v_call: TRBV30
clone_size: .
j_call: TRBJ2-2
d_call: .
cdr3_aa: CAWSVGGSVAGELFF
cdr3_nt: TGTGCTTGGAGTGTAGGGGGGTCGGTGGCCGGGGAGCTGTTTTTT

v_call: TRBV5-1
clone_size: .
j_call: TRBJ2-5
d_call: TRBD2
cdr3_aa: CASSPSLADQETQYF
cdr3_nt: TGCGCCAGCAGCCCATCACTAGCGGACCAAGAGACCCAGTACTTC

v_call: TRBV5-4
clone_size: once
j_call: TRBJ1-3
d_call: .
cdr3_aa: CASSLGGQTGNTIYF
cdr3_nt: TGTGCCAGCAGCTTGGGCGGTCAGACTGGAAACACCATATATTTT

v_call: TRBV5-1
clone_size: few
j_call: TRBJ2-2
d_call: .
cdr3_aa: CASSLVRTGELFF
cdr3_nt: TGCGCCAGCAGCTTGGTCCGGACCGGGGAGCTGTTTTTT

v_call: TRBV6-5
clone_size: .
j_call: TRBJ2-7
d_call: TRBD1
cdr3_aa: CASSYSSQGAYEQYF
cdr3_nt: TGTGCCAGCAGTTACTCGAGTCAGGGGGCCTACGAGCAGTACTTC

v_call: TRBV10-3
clone_size: .
j_call: TRBJ1-1
d_call: .
cdr3_aa: CAISDSWSEAFF
cdr3_nt: TGTGCCATCAGTGACTCCTGGTCTGAAGCTTTCTTT

v_call: TRBV18
clone_size: .
j_call: TRBJ2-7
d_call: TRBD1
cdr3_aa: CASSPPRSGTGSYEQYF
cdr3_nt: TGTGCCAGCTCACCACCCCGGTCGGGGACAGGGTCCTACGAGCAGTACTTC

v_call: TRBV5-6
clone_size: .
j_call: TRBJ1-5
d_call: .
cdr3_aa: CASSSHGFYSNQPQHF
cdr3_nt: TGTGCCAGCAGCTCCCACGGGTTTTATAGCAATCAGCCCCAGCATTTT

v_call: TRBV7-9
clone_size: few
j_call: TRBJ2-5
d_call: TRBD2
cdr3_aa: CASSSSGGAGGETQYF
cdr3_nt: TGTGCCAGCAGCTCAAGCGGGGGGGCCGGAGGCGAGACCCAGTACTTC

v_call: TRBV6-5
clone_size: .
j_call: TRBJ2-7
d_call: TRBD1
cdr3_aa: CASRRQGERSYEQYF
cdr3_nt: TGTGCCAGCAGGAGACAGGGGGAGAGGTCCTACGAGCAGTACTTC

v_call: TRBV29-1
clone_size: .
j_call: TRBJ2-2
d_call: TRBD2
cdr3_aa: CSVVLAGGPWGTGELFF
cdr3_nt: TGCAGCGTCGTACTAGCGGGAGGGCCATGGGGGACCGGGGAGCTGTTTTTT

v_call: TRBV5-1
clone_size: .
j_call: TRBJ2-3
d_call: .
cdr3_aa: CASSLALRLAATDTQYF
cdr3_nt: TGCGCCAGCAGCTTGGCTCTTAGATTAGCGGCCACAGATACGCAGTATTTT

v_call: TRBV29-1
clone_size: few
j_call: TRBJ2-7
d_call: .
cdr3_aa: CSVDGTSREQYF
cdr3_nt: TGCAGCGTTGACGGGACTTCCCGCGAGCAGTACTTC